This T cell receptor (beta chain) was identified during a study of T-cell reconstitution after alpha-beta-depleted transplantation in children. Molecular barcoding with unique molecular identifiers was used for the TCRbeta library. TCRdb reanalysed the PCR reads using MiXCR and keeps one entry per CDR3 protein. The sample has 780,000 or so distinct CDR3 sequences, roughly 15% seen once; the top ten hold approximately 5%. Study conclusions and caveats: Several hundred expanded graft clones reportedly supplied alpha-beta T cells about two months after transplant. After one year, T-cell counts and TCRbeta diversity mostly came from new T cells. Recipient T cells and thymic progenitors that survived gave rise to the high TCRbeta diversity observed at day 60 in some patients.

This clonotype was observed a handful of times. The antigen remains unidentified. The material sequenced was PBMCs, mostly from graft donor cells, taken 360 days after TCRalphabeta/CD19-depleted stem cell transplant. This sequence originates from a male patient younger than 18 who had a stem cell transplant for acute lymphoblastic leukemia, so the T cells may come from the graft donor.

CDR3: CSAPDRAADTEAFF. In nucleotides, the CDR3 is TGCAGTGCTCCGGACAGGGCGGCGGACACTGAAGCTTTCTTT. The chain couples TRBV20-1 to TRBJ1-1, with 8 bases matching TRBD1. The junction had 8 bases not matched to a gene; V was cut back by 5 bases and J by 3 bases. This CDR3 spans 14 amino acids. Per germline, CDR1 DFQATT and CDR2 SNEGSKA (reference sequence).